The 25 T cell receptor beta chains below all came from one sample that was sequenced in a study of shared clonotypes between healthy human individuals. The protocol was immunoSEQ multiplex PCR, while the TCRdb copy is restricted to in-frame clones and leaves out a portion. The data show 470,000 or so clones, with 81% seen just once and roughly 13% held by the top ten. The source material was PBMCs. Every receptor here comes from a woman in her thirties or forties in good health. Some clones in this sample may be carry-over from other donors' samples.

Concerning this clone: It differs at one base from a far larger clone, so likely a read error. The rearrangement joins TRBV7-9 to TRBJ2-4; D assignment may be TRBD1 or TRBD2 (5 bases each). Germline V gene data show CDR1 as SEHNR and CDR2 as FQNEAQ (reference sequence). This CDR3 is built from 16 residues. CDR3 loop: CASSLGAGLAKNIQCF. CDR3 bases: TGTGCCAGCAGCTTAGGGGCAGGGCTAGCCAAAAACATTCAGTGCTTC.

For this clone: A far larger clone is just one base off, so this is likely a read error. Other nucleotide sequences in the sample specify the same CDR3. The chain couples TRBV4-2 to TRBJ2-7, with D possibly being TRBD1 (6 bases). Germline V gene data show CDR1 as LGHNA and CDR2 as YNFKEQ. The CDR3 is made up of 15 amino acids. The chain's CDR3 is CASSQLGDKTYEQYF. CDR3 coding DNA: TGTGCCAGTAGCCAGTTGGGGGACAAGACCTACGAGCAGTACTTC.

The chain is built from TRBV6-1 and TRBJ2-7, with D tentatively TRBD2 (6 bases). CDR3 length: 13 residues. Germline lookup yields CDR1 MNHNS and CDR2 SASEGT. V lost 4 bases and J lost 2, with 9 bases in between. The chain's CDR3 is CASSAGETYEQYF. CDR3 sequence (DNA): TGTGCCAGCAGTGCGGGGGAAACCTACGAGCAGTACTTC.

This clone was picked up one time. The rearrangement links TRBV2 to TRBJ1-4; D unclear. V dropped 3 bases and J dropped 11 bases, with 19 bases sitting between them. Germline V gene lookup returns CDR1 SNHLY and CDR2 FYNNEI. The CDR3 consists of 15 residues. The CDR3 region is CASSEGTATFGKLFF. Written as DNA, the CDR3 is TGTGCCAGCAGTGAGGGTACAGCCACTTTTGGGAAACTGTTTTTT.

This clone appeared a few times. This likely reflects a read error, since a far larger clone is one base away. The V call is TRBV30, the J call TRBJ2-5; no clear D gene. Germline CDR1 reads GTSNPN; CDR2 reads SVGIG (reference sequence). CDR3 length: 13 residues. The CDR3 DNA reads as TGTGCCTTGAGTCACGGCAGTCGGGAGACCCAGTACTTC. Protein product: CALSHGSRETQYF.

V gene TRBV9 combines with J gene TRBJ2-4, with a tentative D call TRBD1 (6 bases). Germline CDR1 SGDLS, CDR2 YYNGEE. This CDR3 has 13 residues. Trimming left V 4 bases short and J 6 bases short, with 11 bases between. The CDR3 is CASSTGKGNIQYF. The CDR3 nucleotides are TGTGCCAGCAGCACAGGGAAGGGAAACATTCAGTACTTC. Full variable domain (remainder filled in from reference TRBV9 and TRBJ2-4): DSGVTQTPKHLITATGQRVTLRCSPRSGDLSVYWYQQSLDQGLQFLIQYYNGEERAKGNILERFSAQQFPDLHSELNLSSLELGDSALYFCASSTGKGNIQYFGAGTRLSVL.

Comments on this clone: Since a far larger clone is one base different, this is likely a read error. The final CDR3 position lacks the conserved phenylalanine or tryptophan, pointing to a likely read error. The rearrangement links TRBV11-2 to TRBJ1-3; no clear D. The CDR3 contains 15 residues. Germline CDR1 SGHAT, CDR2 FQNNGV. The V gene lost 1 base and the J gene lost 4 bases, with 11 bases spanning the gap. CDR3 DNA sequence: TGTGCCAGCAGCTTAGTGGCTGGGTTCGGAAACACCATATATCTT. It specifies CASSLVAGFGNTIYL.

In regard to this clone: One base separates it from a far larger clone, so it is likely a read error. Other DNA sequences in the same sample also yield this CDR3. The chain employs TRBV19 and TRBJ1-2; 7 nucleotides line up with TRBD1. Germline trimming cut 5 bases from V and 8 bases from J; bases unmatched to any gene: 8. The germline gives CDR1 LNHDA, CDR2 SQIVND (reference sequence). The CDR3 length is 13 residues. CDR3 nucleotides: TGTGCCAGTAGTCGACAGGGCACCTACGGCTACACCTTC. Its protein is CASSRQGTYGYTF.

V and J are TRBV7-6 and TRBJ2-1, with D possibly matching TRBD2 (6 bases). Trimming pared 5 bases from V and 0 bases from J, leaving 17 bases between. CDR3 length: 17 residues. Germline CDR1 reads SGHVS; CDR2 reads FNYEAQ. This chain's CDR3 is CASSGPGLQSSYNEQFF. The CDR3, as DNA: TGTGCCAGCAGCGGTCCGGGACTCCAAAGCTCCTACAATGAGCAGTTCTTC.

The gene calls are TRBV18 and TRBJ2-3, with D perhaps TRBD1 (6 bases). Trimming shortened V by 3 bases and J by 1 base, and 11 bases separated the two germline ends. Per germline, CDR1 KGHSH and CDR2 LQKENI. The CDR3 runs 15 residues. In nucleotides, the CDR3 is TGTGCCAGCTCACCTCGGACAGCTCGCACAGATACGCAGTATTTT. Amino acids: CASSPRTARTDTQYF. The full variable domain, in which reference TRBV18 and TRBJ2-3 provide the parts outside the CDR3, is NAGVMQNPRHLVRRRGQEARLRCSPMKGHSHVYWYRQLPEEGLKFMVYLQKENIIDESGMPKERFSAEFPKEGPSILRIQQVVRGDSAAYFCASSPRTARTDTQYFGPGTRLTVL.

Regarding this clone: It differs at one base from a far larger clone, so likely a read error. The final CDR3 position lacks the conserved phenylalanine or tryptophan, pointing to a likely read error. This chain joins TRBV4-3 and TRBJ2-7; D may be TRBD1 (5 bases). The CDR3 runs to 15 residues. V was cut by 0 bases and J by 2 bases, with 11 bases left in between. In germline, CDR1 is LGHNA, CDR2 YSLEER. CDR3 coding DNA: TGCGCCAGCAGCCAAGATACCCAGGGCCCCTACGAGCAGTACTCC. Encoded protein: CASSQDTQGPYEQYS.

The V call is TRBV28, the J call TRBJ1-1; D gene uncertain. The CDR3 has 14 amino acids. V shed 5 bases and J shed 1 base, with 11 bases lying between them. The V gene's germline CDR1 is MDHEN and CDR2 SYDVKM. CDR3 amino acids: CASSAYLRNTEAFF. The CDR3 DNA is TGTGCCAGCAGTGCTTACTTACGGAACACTGAAGCTTTCTTT.

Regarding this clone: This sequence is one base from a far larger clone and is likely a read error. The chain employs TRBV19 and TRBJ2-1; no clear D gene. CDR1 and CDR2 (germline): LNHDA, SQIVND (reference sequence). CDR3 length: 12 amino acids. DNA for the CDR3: TGTGCCGGTAGTTGGAGAAAAGGTGAGCAGTTCTTC. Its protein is CAGSWRKGEQFF.

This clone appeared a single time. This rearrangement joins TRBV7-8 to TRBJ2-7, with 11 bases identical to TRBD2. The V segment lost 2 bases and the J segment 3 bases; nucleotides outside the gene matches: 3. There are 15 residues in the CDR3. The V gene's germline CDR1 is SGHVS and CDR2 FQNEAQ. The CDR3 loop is CASSLLTSGSYEQYF. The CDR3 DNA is TGTGCCAGCAGCTTATTAACTAGCGGGAGCTACGAGCAGTACTTC.

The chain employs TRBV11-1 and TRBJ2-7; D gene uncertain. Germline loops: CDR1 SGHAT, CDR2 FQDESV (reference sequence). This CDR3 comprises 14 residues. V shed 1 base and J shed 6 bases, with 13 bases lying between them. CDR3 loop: CASSLDLRSGEQYF. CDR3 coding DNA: TGTGCCAGCAGCTTAGATTTGCGTTCGGGCGAGCAGTACTTC.

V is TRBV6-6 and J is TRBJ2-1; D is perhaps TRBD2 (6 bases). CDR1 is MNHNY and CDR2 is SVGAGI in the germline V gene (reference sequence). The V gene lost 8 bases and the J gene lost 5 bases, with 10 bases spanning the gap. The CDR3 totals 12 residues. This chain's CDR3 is CASGREDNEQFF. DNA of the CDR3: TGTGCCAGCGGAAGGGAGGACAATGAGCAGTTCTTC.

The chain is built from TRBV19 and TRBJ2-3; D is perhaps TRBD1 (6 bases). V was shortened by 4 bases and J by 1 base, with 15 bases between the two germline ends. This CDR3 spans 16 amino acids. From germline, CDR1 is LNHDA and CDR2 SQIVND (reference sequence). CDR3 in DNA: TGTGCCAGTAGTACAAACAGGGTCGTACGCACAGATACGCAGTATTTT. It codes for CASSTNRVVRTDTQYF.

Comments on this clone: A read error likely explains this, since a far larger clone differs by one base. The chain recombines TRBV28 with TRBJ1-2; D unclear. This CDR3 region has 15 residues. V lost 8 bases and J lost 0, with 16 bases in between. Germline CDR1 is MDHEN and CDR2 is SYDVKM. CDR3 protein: CASGLVIRANYGYTF. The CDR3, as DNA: TGTGCCAGCGGACTCGTAATACGAGCTAACTATGGCTACACCTTC.

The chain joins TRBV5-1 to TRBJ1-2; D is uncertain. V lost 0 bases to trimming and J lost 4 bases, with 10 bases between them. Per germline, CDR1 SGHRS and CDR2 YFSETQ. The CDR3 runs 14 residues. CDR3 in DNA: TGCGCCAGCAGCTTGGTCCAGGAGGGCTATGGCTACACCTTC. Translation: CASSLVQEGYGYTF.

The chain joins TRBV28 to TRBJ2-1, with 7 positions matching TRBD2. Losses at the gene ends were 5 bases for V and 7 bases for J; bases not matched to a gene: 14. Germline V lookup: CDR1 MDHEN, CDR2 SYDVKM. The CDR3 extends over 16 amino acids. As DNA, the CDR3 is TGTGCCAGCAGTCGCTTGGCGGGAGTGGGTGGGAATGAGCAGTTCTTC. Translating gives CASSRLAGVGGNEQFF.

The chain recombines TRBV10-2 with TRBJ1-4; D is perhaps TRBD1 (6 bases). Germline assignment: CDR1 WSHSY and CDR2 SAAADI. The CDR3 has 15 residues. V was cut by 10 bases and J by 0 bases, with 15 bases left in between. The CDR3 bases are TGCGCCATCAGGGTAACAGGGACAACTAATGAAAAACTGTTTTTT. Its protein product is CAIRVTGTTNEKLFF.

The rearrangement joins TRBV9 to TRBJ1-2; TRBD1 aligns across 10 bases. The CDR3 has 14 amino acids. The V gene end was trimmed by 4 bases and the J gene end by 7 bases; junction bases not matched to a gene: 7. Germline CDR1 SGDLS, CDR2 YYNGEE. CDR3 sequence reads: CASSPRQGAVGYTF. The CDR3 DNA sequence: TGTGCCAGCAGCCCCAGACAGGGGGCGGTTGGCTACACCTTC.

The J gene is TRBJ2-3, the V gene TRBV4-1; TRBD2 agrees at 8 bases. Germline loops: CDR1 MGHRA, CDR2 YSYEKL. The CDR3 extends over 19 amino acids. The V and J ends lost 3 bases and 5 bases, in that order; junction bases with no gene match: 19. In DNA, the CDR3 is TGCGCCAGCAGCCACCCTGGGACTAGAAGTGGGGCGGGCGGAGATACGCAGTATTTT. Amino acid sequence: CASSHPGTRSGAGGDTQYF.

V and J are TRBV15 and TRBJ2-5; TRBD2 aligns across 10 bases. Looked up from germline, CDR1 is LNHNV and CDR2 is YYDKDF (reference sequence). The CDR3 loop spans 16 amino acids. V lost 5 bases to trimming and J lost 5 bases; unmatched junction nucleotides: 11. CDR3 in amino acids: CATSQPLAGTRETQYF. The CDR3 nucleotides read TGTGCCACCAGCCAGCCACTAGCGGGGACACGGGAGACCCAGTACTTC. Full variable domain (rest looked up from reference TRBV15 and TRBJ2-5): DAMVIQNPRYQVTQFGKPVTLSCSQTLNHNVMYWYQQKSSQAPKLLFHYYDKDFNNEADTPDNFQSRRPNTSFCFLDIRSPGLGDTAMYLCATSQPLAGTRETQYFGPGTRLLVL.

Here the CDR3 DNA reads TGTGCCAGTAGTATCGCGGCGGGAGGCTGGAACGAGCAGTACTTC. Protein sequence: CASSIAAGGWNEQYF. This chain links TRBV19 with TRBJ2-7, with 8 bases aligning to TRBD2. The CDR3 has 15 residues. V trimming: 3 bases; J trimming: 5 bases; junction bases outside the gene matches: 9. Per the germline V gene, CDR1 is LNHDA and CDR2 is SQIVND (reference sequence). Looking up the rest from reference TRBV19 and TRBJ2-7 gives the full variable domain: DGGITQSPKYLFRKEGQNVTLSCEQNLNHDAMYWYRQDPGQGLRLIYYSQIVNDFQKGDIAEGYSVSREKKESFPLTVTSAQKNPTAFYLCASSIAAGGWNEQYFGPGTRLTVT.